This T cell receptor (beta chain) emerged from a study of cytomegalovirus exposure and HLA in healthy donors. Study in general: The same platform used for the roughly 650 first-cohort repertoires was also used for the approximately 120 validation repertoires, as a later analysis reported. Findings and caveats of the study: The study found most TCR sequences rare, yet found some public TCRs in many donors. The study flagged some 170 TCR beta chains as cytomegalovirus-associated.

The data were produced by immunoSEQ multiplex PCR, yet TCRdb's version contains in-frame clones alone and is incomplete. Found here are hundreds of thousands of clones, 70% to 90% of them singletons; the top ten hold 0.83%. Germline CDR1 SGDLS, CDR2 YYNGEE. The CDR3 sequence is 15 residues long. V shed 4 bases, J shed 13 bases, and the junction held 13 bases outside the gene matches. Of note for this clone: The target antigen is unknown.

This clonotype was sampled from a woman younger than 35 in good health and CMV-seronegative. The V gene is TRBV9, the J gene TRBJ1-6, with TRBD1 identical over 8 bases. Material: PBMCs. CDR3 nucleotides: TGTGCCAGCAGCCAAGGTTTTCAGGGGGCTCGGCCCCTCCACTTT. Translation gives CASSQGFQGARPLHF.